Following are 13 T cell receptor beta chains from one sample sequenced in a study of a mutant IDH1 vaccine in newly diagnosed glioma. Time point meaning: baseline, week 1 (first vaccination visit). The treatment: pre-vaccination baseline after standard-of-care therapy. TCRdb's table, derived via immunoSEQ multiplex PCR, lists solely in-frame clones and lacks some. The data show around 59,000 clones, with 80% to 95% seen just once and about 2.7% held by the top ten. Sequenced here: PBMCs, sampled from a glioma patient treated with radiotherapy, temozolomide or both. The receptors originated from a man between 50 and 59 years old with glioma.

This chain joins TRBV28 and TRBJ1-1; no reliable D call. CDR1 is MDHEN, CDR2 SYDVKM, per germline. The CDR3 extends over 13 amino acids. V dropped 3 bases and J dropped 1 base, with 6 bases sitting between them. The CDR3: CASSFRTNTEAFF. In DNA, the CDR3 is TGTGCCAGCAGTTTTAGGACGAACACTGAAGCTTTCTTT.

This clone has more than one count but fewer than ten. The CDR3 reads CASSDRATNEKLFF. CDR3 bases: TGTGCCAGCAGCGATCGTGCAACTAATGAAAAACTGTTTTTT. The V call is TRBV7-9, the J call TRBJ1-4; the D is unclear. The CDR3 loop spans 14 amino acids. The V and J ends lost 5 bases and 0 bases respectively, with 7 bases between them. Looked up from germline, CDR1 is SEHNR and CDR2 is FQNEAQ (reference sequence).

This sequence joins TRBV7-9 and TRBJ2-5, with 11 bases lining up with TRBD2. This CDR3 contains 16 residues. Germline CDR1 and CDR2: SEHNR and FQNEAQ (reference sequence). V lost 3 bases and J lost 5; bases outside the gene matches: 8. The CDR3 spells CASSFVLAGGPETQYF. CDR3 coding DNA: TGTGCCAGCAGCTTCGTGTTAGCGGGGGGGCCGGAGACCCAGTACTTC.

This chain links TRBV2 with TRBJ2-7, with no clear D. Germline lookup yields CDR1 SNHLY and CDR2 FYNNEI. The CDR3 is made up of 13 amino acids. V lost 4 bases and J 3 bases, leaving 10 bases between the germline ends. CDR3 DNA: TGTGCCAGCAGTGTCGACCGATTCTACGAGCAGTACTTC. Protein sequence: CASSVDRFYEQYF.

CDR3 nucleotide sequence: TGTGCCACCAGCAGAGACAGGGATAGCAATCAGCCCCAGCATTTT. Translated, it gives CATSRDRDSNQPQHF. The chain has TRBV15 and TRBJ1-5, with D maybe TRBD1 (5 bases). Germline V gives CDR1 LNHNV, CDR2 YYDKDF (reference sequence). With 0 bases removed from V and 0 bases from J, the gap between germline ends came to 6 bases. The length of the CDR3 is 15 residues.

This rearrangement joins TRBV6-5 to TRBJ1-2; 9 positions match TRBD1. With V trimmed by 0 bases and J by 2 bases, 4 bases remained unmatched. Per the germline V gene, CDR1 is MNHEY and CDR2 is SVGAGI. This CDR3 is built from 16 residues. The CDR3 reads CASSYSGQGTNYGYTF. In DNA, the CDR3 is TGTGCCAGCAGTTACTCCGGACAGGGGACGAACTATGGCTACACCTTC.

The CDR3 loop reads CASSLWAGGSNGYTF. CDR3 nucleotides: TGTGCCAGCAGTTTATGGGCAGGGGGCTCGAATGGCTACACCTTC. This rearrangement joins TRBV27 to TRBJ1-2; 8 bases map to TRBD1. Germline values: CDR1 MNHEY, CDR2 SMNVEV (reference sequence). The junction had 7 bases not matched to a gene; V was cut back by 1 base and J by 6 bases. The CDR3 runs 15 residues.

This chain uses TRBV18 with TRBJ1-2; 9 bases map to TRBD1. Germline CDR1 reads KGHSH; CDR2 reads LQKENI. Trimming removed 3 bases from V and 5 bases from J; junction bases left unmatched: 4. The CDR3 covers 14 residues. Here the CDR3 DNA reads TGTGCCAGCTCACCTGGGACAGGGCAGTATGGCTACACCTTC. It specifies CASSPGTGQYGYTF.

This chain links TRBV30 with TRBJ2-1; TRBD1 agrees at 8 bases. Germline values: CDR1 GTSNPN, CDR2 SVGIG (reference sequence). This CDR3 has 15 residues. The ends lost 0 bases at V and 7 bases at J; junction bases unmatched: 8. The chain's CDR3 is CAWSVAWTGRNEQFF. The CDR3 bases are TGTGCCTGGAGTGTGGCCTGGACAGGGCGAAATGAGCAGTTCTTC.

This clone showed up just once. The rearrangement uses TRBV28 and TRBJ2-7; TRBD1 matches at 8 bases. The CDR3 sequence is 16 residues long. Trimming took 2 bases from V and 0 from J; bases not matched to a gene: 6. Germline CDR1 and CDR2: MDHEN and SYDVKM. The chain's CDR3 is CASSLMGQAYSYEQYF. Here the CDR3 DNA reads TGTGCCAGCAGTTTAATGGGACAGGCTTACTCCTACGAGCAGTACTTC.

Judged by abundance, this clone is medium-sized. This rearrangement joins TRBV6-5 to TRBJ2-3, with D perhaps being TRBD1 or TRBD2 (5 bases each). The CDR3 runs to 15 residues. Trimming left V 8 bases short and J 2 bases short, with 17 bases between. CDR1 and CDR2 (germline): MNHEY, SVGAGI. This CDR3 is CASSGARDLTDTQYF. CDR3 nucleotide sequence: TGTGCCAGCTCAGGCGCACGGGACCTCACAGATACGCAGTATTTT.

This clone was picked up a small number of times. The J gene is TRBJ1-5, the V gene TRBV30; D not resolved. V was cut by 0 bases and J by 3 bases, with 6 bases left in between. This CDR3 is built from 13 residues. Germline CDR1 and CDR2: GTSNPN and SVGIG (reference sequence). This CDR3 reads CAWSVRPNQPQHF. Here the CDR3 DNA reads TGTGCCTGGAGTGTACGTCCCAATCAGCCCCAGCATTTT.

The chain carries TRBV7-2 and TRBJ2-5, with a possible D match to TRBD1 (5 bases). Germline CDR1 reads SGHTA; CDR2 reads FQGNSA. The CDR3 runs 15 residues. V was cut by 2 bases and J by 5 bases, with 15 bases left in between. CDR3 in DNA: TGTGCCAGCAGCTTATCTACAGGCGGCTGGGAGACCCAGTACTTC. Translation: CASSLSTGGWETQYF.